A selection of T cell receptor beta chains follows, all from one sample in a study of cytomegalovirus exposure and HLA in healthy donors. Sequencing was performed with immunoSEQ multiplex PCR; in TCRdb, only in-frame clones are kept and a portion is missing. The data show 120,000 or so clones, 60% to 75% seen once. Sequencing used PBMCs. The receptor set was obtained from a woman between 50 and 59 years old in good health and CMV-seropositive. Each CDR3 is given with its conserved first and last residue. The D gene is left open where the match is weak.

TRBV7-2,NA,CASSPEAPRVVAFF
TRBV10-3,NA,CAAQGPGRPQHF
TRBV6-1,TRBD1,CASSEAETGGYGYTF
TRBV27,TRBD1,CASSPGGSTEAFF
TRBV2,TRBD1,CASSEDWGQGKNF
TRBV11-2,TRBD1,CASSPPRTGGTNEQFF
TRBV18,TRBD1,CASSPRVKSGTGTYGYTF
TRBV2,NA,CASSVEGAETQYF
TRBV27,NA,CASSFTGSYEQYF
TRBV11-3,TRBD1,CASSTRPGTGLEAFF
TRBV29-1,NA,CSVVGGAGNTIYF
TRBV2,TRBD1,CASRTGVNEQYF
TRBV7-9,NA,CASSPGTPGRSGELFF
TRBV29-1,TRBD1,CSIARPEGASDTEAFF
TRBV11-1,NA,CASSTTGEWNNEQFF
TRBV28,TRBD2,CASSTNFIRGVDYNEQFF
TRBV5-4,NA,CASSFLVGTDTQYF
TRBV4-1,NA,CASSQGAASSYNSPLHF
TRBV18,NA,CASSPEGETQYF
TRBV15,NA,CATSRWKGDTGELFF
TRBV6-5,TRBD1,CASSGQGEGGYTF
TRBV11-3,NA,CASSLGVRAEQFF
TRBV30,NA,CAWSWTADGYTF
TRBV5-4,TRBD2,CASSFGSGRGAYEQYF
TRBV9,TRBD1,CASSDRQGLAKNIQYF
TRBV19,TRBD2,CASSLLTSGGDIQYF
TRBV7-8,TRBD2,CASSSGLVEETQYF
TRBV7-8,NA,CASGGTVYNEQFF
TRBV11-3,TRBD1,CASSADRDYGYTF
TRBV27,NA,CASSTALGGYTF
TRBV5-1,TRBD1,CASSLEGTGSGFTEAFF
TRBV7-2,TRBD1,CASSRDRGSDTQYF
TRBV29-1,TRBD1,CSVGQGDQPQHF
TRBV12-5,NA,CASAEFAQAFF
TRBV10-3,TRBD1,CAISESRTGATDTQYF
TRBV7-8,NA,CASSLGQGLGYTF
TRBV4-1,TRBD2,CASSSRLAGLSAETQYF
TRBV12-5,TRBD1,CASGLGPGQGSYEQYF
TRBV6-1,NA,CASSKTVNTEAFF
TRBV2,NA,CAGTKDRMNEQFF
TRBV7-2,NA,CASSRDIGTEAFF
TRBV18,NA,CASSPDKTEAFF
TRBV2,NA,CASSPDSLEAFF
TRBV5-6,NA,CASSSGQLKLSGNTIYF
TRBV5-1,TRBD1,CASSQNRGGAFF
TRBV6-4,NA,CASMLDIPQPQHF
TRBV10-3,TRBD1,CAISRGQGGQPQHF
TRBV10-1,TRBD1,CASSAGTANTGELFF
TRBV5-1,NA,CASSLEQRTVAKDYTF
TRBV2,TRBD1,CASSVQTGGNEQFF
TRBV19,TRBD1,CASENTGRGRDGYTF
TRBV7-6,TRBD2,CASSLPAGTNYEQYF
TRBV11-2,NA,CASSLDGGRNQPQHF
TRBV5-1,NA,CASSPERASTGELFF
TRBV5-5,TRBD1,CASNPTGATYQPQHF
TRBV5-4,NA,CASSLQGSGEKLFF
TRBV11-2,NA,CASSLGRYEQYF
TRBV4-3,TRBD1,CASSLSTGHVEQYF
TRBV28,NA,CASSLGPPGHRPLF
TRBV25-1,NA,CASSVGNSPLHF